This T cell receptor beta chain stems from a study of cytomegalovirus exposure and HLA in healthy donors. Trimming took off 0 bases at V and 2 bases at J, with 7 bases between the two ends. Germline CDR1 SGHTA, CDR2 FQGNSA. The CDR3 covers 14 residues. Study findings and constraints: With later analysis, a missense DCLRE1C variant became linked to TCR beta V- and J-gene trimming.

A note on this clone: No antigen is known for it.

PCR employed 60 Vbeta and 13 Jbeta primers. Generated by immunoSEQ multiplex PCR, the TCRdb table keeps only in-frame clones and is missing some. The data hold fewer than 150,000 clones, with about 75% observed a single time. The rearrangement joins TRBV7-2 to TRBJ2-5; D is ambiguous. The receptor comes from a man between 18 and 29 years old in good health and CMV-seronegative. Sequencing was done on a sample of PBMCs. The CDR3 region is CASSLASVQETQYF. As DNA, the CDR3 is TGTGCCAGCAGCTTAGCTTCTGTACAAGAGACCCAGTACTTC.